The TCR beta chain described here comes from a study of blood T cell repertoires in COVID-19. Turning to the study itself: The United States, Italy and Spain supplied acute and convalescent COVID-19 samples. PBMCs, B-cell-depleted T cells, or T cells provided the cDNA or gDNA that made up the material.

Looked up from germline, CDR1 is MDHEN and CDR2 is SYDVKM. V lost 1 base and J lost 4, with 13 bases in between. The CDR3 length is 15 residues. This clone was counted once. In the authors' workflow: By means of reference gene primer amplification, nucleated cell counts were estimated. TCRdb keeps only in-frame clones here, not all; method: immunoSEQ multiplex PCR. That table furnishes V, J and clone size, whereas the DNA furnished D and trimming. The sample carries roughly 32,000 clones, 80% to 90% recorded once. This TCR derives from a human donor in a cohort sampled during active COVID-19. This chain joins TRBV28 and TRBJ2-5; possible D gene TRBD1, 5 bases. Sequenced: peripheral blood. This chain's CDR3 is CASSLYTRARETQYF. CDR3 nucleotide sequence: TGTGCCAGCAGTTTATATACCAGGGCGCGAGAGACCCAGTACTTC.